These T cell receptor beta chains were read from a single sample in a study of monozygotic twins with inflammatory bowel disease. From the 5' RACE reads, TCRdb lists one entry per CDR3 protein and no DNA. The sample totals some 440,000 distinct CDR3 sequences. Source material: blood. These receptors were taken from a human donor with ulcerative colitis or Crohn's disease, or a healthy co-twin of an affected twin (not recorded which). CDR3s include the opening cysteine and the closing phenylalanine or tryptophan.

j_call: TRBJ1-2; v_call: TRBV6-2/TRBV6-3; cdr3_aa: CASSPVTNYGYTF
j_call: TRBJ2-1; v_call: TRBV7-2; cdr3_aa: CASSLTGGEQFF
j_call: TRBJ2-1; v_call: TRBV5-1; cdr3_aa: CASSPGVAGVLYNEQFF
j_call: TRBJ2-7; v_call: TRBV30; cdr3_aa: CAWSLTGTAGLYEQYF
j_call: TRBJ2-3; v_call: TRBV7-9; cdr3_aa: CASSQSMAPTDTQYF
j_call: TRBJ1-1; v_call: TRBV20-1; cdr3_aa: CSASTGRTEAFF
j_call: TRBJ1-2; v_call: TRBV18; cdr3_aa: CASSPQGLNGYTF
j_call: TRBJ1-3; v_call: TRBV28; cdr3_aa: CASSLFGGGNTIYF
j_call: TRBJ2-1; v_call: TRBV29-1; cdr3_aa: CSVALEGFGPKNEQFF
j_call: TRBJ1-2; v_call: TRBV7-2; cdr3_aa: CASSYRASPYGYTF
j_call: TRBJ2-7; v_call: TRBV7-9; cdr3_aa: CASSLDLGGLAVYEQYF
j_call: TRBJ2-5; v_call: TRBV7-2; cdr3_aa: CASSFSGGQETQYF
j_call: TRBJ2-1; v_call: TRBV4-2; cdr3_aa: CASSPRENEQFF